Following are 28 T cell receptor beta chains from one sample sequenced in a study of T cells after yellow fever vaccination. One entry per CDR3 protein, called by TCRdb with MiXCR from the 5' RACE reads. The table includes about 340,000 distinct CDR3 sequences, roughly an eighth detected once. The sequencing used CD4+ T cells sorted from PBMCs, collected 15 days after the yellow fever booster vaccination. All receptors come from a young man who received the YFV17D yellow fever vaccine.

This clonotype was picked up a small number of times. The chain joins TRBV7-3 to TRBJ2-3; D perhaps matches TRBD1 (6 bases). V was shortened by 7 bases and J by 0 bases, with 14 bases between the two germline ends. The V gene's germline CDR1 is SGHTA and CDR2 FQGTGA. The CDR3 has 15 residues. In DNA, the CDR3 is TGTGCCAGCACCCAGGGGCAGGGGAGCACAGATACGCAGTATTTT. Translation gives CASTQGQGSTDTQYF. Together with reference TRBV7-3 and TRBJ2-3, the CDR3 gives the full variable domain: GAGVSQTPSNKVTEKGKYVELRCDPISGHTALYWYRQSLGQGPEFLIYFQGTGAADDSGLPNDRFFAVRPEGSVSTLKIQRTERGDSAVYLCASTQGQGSTDTQYFGPGTRLTVL.

This chain links TRBV12-3 or TRBV12-4 with TRBJ1-6; TRBD1 matches 9 bases. The CDR3 loop spans 12 amino acids. J was trimmed by 14 bases and V by 6 bases; bases with no gene match: 5. The CDR3, as DNA: TGTGCCAGCAGACCGACAGGGGGGACCCTCCACTTT. Its translation: CASRPTGGTLHF.

The chain combines TRBV5-1 with TRBJ1-3; tentative D call: TRBD1 (6 bases). CDR1 is SGHRS, CDR2 YFSETQ, per germline. The ends were cut back, 2 bases at V and 5 bases at J, with 14 bases in the middle. This CDR3 is 15 amino acids long. The CDR3, as DNA: TGCGCCAGCAGCTTTTCGGACAGTATGCGAAACACCATATATTTT. It codes for CASSFSDSMRNTIYF.

This clonotype was counted only a few times. The chain couples TRBV6-6 to TRBJ2-3; 9 nucleotides match TRBD2. V was pared by 7 bases and J by 1 base, with 6 bases of the junction left unmatched. Germline V gene lookup returns CDR1 MNHNY and CDR2 SVGAGI (reference sequence). The CDR3 runs 15 residues. The CDR3 DNA sequence: TGTGCCAGCAAATTCGGACTAGCGCGCACAGATACGCAGTATTTT. Translated, it gives CASKFGLARTDTQYF.

CDR3 sequence (DNA): TGTGCCAGCAGCACCGACCGGGGGCGAGAGACCCAGTACTTC. As protein: CASSTDRGRETQYF. This chain uses TRBV11-2 with TRBJ2-5; tentatively, D is TRBD1 or TRBD2 (6 bases each). The CDR3 is made up of 14 amino acids. Deletions cut 5 bases from V and 4 bases from J, with 14 bases between. Germline lookup yields CDR1 SGHAT and CDR2 FQNNGV.

CDR3 DNA: TGCGCCAGCAGCTCGGGGGGGCGGCGCCCCACAGATACGCAGTATTTT. Its translation: CASSSGGRRPTDTQYF. The genes are TRBV5-1 and TRBJ2-3, with TRBD2 identical over 8 bases. This CDR3 has 16 residues. V was pared by 3 bases and J by 2 bases, with 8 bases of the junction left unmatched. Germline V CDR1 and CDR2: SGHRS, YFSETQ. The full variable domain, completed using reference TRBV5-1 and TRBJ2-3, is KAGVTQTPRYLIKTRGQQVTLSCSPISGHRSVSWYQQTPGQGLQFLFEYFSETQRNKGNFPGRFSGRQFSNSRSEMNVSTLELGDSALYLCASSSGGRRPTDTQYFGPGTRLTVL.

The rearrangement joins TRBV5-1 to TRBJ2-5, with D perhaps TRBD1 (5 bases). V lost 0 bases to trimming and J lost 4 bases, with 7 bases between them. The CDR3 has 13 residues. CDR1 is SGHRS, CDR2 YFSETQ, per germline. CDR3 region: CASSLVGAETQYF. CDR3 in DNA: TGCGCCAGCAGCTTGGTTGGGGCAGAGACCCAGTACTTC.

Many counts were recorded for this clonotype. The chain uses TRBV24-1 and TRBJ1-1, with unresolved D. CDR3 length: 13 residues. The ends were cut back, 0 bases at V and 1 base at J, with 2 bases in the middle. The V gene's germline CDR1 is KGHDR and CDR2 SFDVKD. For the CDR3, the DNA is TGTGCCACCAGTGATTTGGAGAACACTGAAGCTTTCTTT. Encoded protein: CATSDLENTEAFF.

This clonotype has only a few counts. The rearrangement uses TRBV12-3 or TRBV12-4 and TRBJ1-4; D possibly corresponds to TRBD1 (5 bases). Trimming left V 3 bases short and J 3 bases short, with 11 bases between. The CDR3 consists of 15 residues. The CDR3: CASSFRDPANEKLFF. The CDR3 bases are TGTGCCAGCAGTTTTCGGGACCCAGCTAATGAAAAACTGTTTTTT.

Ten or more counts support this clonotype. The chain carries TRBV12-3 or TRBV12-4 and TRBJ2-1; 8 nucleotides match TRBD2. The junction had 8 bases not matched to a gene; V was cut back by 5 bases and J by 8 bases. The CDR3 covers 14 residues. CDR3 sequence (DNA): TGTGCCAGCAGTACCGGGACTAGTTCCTATGAGCAGTTCTTC. It encodes CASSTGTSSYEQFF.

This clonotype came up many times. The J gene is TRBJ2-2, the V gene TRBV27; TRBD1 matches at 8 bases. Germline assignment: CDR1 MNHEY and CDR2 SMNVEV (reference sequence). V was clipped by 6 bases and J by 1 base; unmatched bases: 4. This CDR3 has 15 residues. CDR3 amino acids: CASSPGQGNTGELFF. CDR3 coding DNA: TGTGCCAGCAGCCCCGGACAGGGGAACACCGGGGAGCTGTTTTTT.

V and J are TRBV11-2 and TRBJ2-7; the D gene could be TRBD1 or TRBD2 (5 bases each). Trimming shortened V by 5 bases and J by 4 bases, and 15 bases separated the two germline ends. The CDR3 sequence is 14 residues long. CDR1 is SGHAT, CDR2 FQNNGV, per germline. The CDR3 protein is CASSREVWGYEQYF. The CDR3 region has the DNA TGTGCCAGCAGCCGAGAGGTGTGGGGGTACGAGCAGTACTTC.

The chain joins TRBV28 to TRBJ2-5, with TRBD2 matching over 9 bases. Germline trimming cut 6 bases from V and 5 bases from J; bases unmatched to any gene: 13. The germline V gene has CDR1 MDHEN and CDR2 SYDVKM. The CDR3 spans 16 residues. The CDR3 DNA sequence: TGTGCCAGCAGGGGACTAGCAGAGACGATTTGGGAGACCCAGTACTTC. Protein: CASRGLAETIWETQYF.

V and J are TRBV12-3 or TRBV12-4 and TRBJ1-1; TRBD1 aligns across 8 bases. V shed 6 bases, J shed 2 bases, and the junction held 8 bases outside the gene matches. The CDR3 has 15 residues. The CDR3 DNA reads as TGTGCCAGCAGCCCAGGACAGGGCCTAAACACTGAAGCTTTCTTT. This translates into CASSPGQGLNTEAFF.

This clonotype showed up just a few times. The chain employs TRBV6-5 and TRBJ2-1, with D possibly being TRBD2 (5 bases). This CDR3 is 11 amino acids long. Trimming took off 7 bases at V and 7 bases at J, with 8 bases between the two ends. CDR1 is MNHEY, CDR2 SVGAGI, per germline. CDR3 in amino acids: CASTGGNEQFF. The DNA of the CDR3 is TGTGCCAGCACAGGAGGAAATGAGCAGTTCTTC.

V usage is TRBV6-2 or TRBV6-3 and J usage is TRBJ1-5; 11 positions match TRBD1. The germline V gene encodes CDR1 MNHEY and CDR2 SVGEGT. V lost 6 bases, J lost 0 bases, and 13 bases stayed unmatched. The CDR3 sequence is 19 residues long. CDR3 bases: TGTGCCAGCAGAACCGGGACAGGGGGGCGTCCTTATAGCAATCAGCCCCAGCATTTT. This encodes CASRTGTGGRPYSNQPQHF.

This clonotype was recorded a few times. J is TRBJ1-1 and V is TRBV2; D possibly corresponds to TRBD1 (5 bases). Germline lookup yields CDR1 SNHLY and CDR2 FYNNEI. V was trimmed by 2 bases and J by 8 bases, leaving 9 bases between them. This CDR3 region has 12 residues. The CDR3 loop is CASSERGVEAFF. The CDR3 nucleotides are TGTGCCAGCAGTGAACGGGGGGTGGAAGCTTTCTTT.

This chain joins TRBV5-1 and TRBJ2-6, with TRBD2 identical over 7 bases. The CDR3 length is 14 residues. The germline V gene has CDR1 SGHRS and CDR2 YFSETQ. V trimming: 7 bases; J trimming: 2 bases; junction bases outside the gene matches: 3. Here the CDR3 reads CASVREAGANVLTF. The DNA of the CDR3 is TGCGCCAGCGTCCGGGAGGCTGGGGCCAACGTCCTGACTTTC.

This clonotype was recorded a few times. CDR3 in amino acids: CASSLVGSRQPQHF. DNA for the CDR3: TGTGCCAGCAGCTTAGTAGGGTCGCGGCAGCCCCAGCATTTT. V usage is TRBV7-2 and J usage is TRBJ1-5; no clear D. Germline values: CDR1 SGHTA, CDR2 FQGNSA. With 1 base removed from V and 7 bases from J, the gap between germline ends came to 11 bases. The CDR3 is 14 residues long.

This clonotype has a count of ten or more. The rearrangement links TRBV19 to TRBJ1-1; D is uncertain. The CDR3 is 12 residues long. V lost 6 bases and J lost 3, with 8 bases in between. From germline, CDR1 is LNHDA and CDR2 SQIVND (reference sequence). In nucleotides, the CDR3 is TGTGCCAGTAGCGAGGCACACACTGAAGCTTTCTTT. It translates to CASSEAHTEAFF.

The chain carries TRBV7-2 and TRBJ2-2; D is unclear. Trimming stripped 2 bases from V and 6 bases from J, with 16 bases between. The CDR3 extends over 16 amino acids. Germline CDR1 reads SGHTA; CDR2 reads FQGNSA. The CDR3 here is CASSLKGSRTSGELFF. CDR3 nucleotides: TGTGCCAGCAGCTTAAAAGGCTCGAGGACCTCCGGGGAGCTGTTTTTT.

This clonotype has at least ten counts. This chain connects TRBV20-1 to TRBJ1-1; 10 bases fit TRBD1. The CDR3 contains 14 residues. V lost 6 bases to trimming and J lost 2 bases; unmatched junction nucleotides: 6. The germline gives CDR1 DFQATT, CDR2 SNEGSKA (reference sequence). DNA for the CDR3: TGCAGTGCAGATGACAGGGGGCTTAACACTGAAGCTTTCTTT. This translates into CSADDRGLNTEAFF.

This chain links TRBV7-6 with TRBJ2-5; unclear D gene. CDR1 is SGHVS and CDR2 is FNYEAQ in the germline V gene. The CDR3 runs to 14 residues. Trimming pared 0 bases from V and 5 bases from J, leaving 10 bases between. Here the CDR3 DNA reads TGTGCCAGCAGCTTAGCGGGCGACCTTGAGACCCAGTACTTC. Encoded protein: CASSLAGDLETQYF.

V and J are TRBV24-1 and TRBJ2-7; 8 bases match TRBD1. From germline, CDR1 is KGHDR and CDR2 SFDVKD. The CDR3 has 19 residues. J was trimmed by 1 base and V by 4 bases; bases with no gene match: 17. The CDR3 region has the DNA TGTGCCACCAGTGACCCACCTACGATACCGGGACAGGAGTCCTACGAGCAGTACGTC. Protein product: CATSDPPTIPGQESYEQYV.

This clonotype was seen at least ten times. The rearrangement links TRBV7-6 to TRBJ2-5, with unresolved D. Looked up from germline, CDR1 is SGHVS and CDR2 is FNYEAQ. Trimming cost V 0 bases and J 5 bases, with 7 bases left between them. The CDR3 has 13 residues. CDR3 coding DNA: TGTGCCAGCAGCTTAGCGCCCCGGGAGACCCAGTACTTC. It specifies CASSLAPRETQYF.

The chain recombines TRBV2 with TRBJ1-4; the D is unclear. The germline V and J ends were trimmed by 5 bases and 7 bases, with 11 bases remaining between them. In germline, CDR1 is SNHLY, CDR2 FYNNEI. CDR3 length equals 13 residues. CDR3 bases: TGTGCCAGCAGTCTAGAGGAGCGTGAAAAACTGTTTTTT. Translation: CASSLEEREKLFF.

This clonotype showed up many times. The genes are TRBV5-1 and TRBJ2-1; D tentatively reads TRBD1 or TRBD2 (6 bases each). There are 16 residues in the CDR3. From germline, CDR1 is SGHRS and CDR2 YFSETQ. V lost 2 bases and J 2 bases, leaving 14 bases between the germline ends. The CDR3 loop is CASSFGGGSTYNEQFF. The CDR3 coding sequence is TGCGCCAGCAGCTTCGGAGGGGGGTCAACCTACAATGAGCAGTTCTTC.

This clonotype has just a few counts. The chain couples TRBV7-2 to TRBJ2-3; 7 nucleotides agree with TRBD2. Per the germline V gene, CDR1 is SGHTA and CDR2 is FQGNSA. With 1 base clipped from V and 5 bases from J, the junction kept 6 bases outside the gene matches. The CDR3 is 15 amino acids. CDR3 amino acids: CASSLVAGDIDTQYF. CDR3 coding DNA: TGTGCCAGCAGCTTAGTCGCGGGGGATATAGATACGCAGTATTTT.